The rows below give T cell receptor beta chains drawn from one sample of a study of OX40 agonist ivuxolimab in advanced cancers. Sequenced by immunoSEQ multiplex PCR; TCRdb stores in-frame clones only, minus some. The table lists some 80,000 clones, around 91% of them singletons. The material sequenced was CD4+ or CD8+ T cells sorted from blood, taken in a trial of the OX40 agonist ivuxolimab. The receptors stem from an adult with an advanced solid tumor such as melanoma, head and neck, liver or kidney cancer. CDR3s include the opening cysteine and the closing phenylalanine or tryptophan. D genes are given only for firm matches. Size is stated for part of the rows, as once, few or many counts, or as a class when the clone is expanded.

j_call	clone_size	v_call	d_call	cdr3_aa	cdr3_nt
TRBJ2-6	.	TRBV11-2	TRBD1	CASSQQGTGANVLTF	TGTGCCAGCAGCCAACAGGGGACTGGGGCCAACGTCCTGACTTTC
TRBJ2-7	.	TRBV11-2	TRBD1	CASRRTGSHEQYF	TGTGCCAGCAGACGGACAGGGTCCCACGAGCAGTACTTC
TRBJ1-6	.	TRBV13	TRBD1	CASSLGTGFSLHF	TGTGCCAGCAGCTTGGGGACAGGGTTTTCCCTCCACTTT
TRBJ2-2	.	TRBV5-4	TRBD1	CASSLGQGAAGELFF	TGTGCCAGCAGCTTGGGACAGGGGGCGGCCGGGGAGCTGTTTTTT
TRBJ2-2	.	TRBV6-5	.	CASLHRGGTGELFF	TGTGCCAGCCTTCACAGGGGGGGAACCGGGGAGCTGTTTTTT
TRBJ1-2	few	TRBV4-1	TRBD1	CASSQGLGGIGYTF	TGCGCCAGCAGCCAGGGGTTAGGGGGCATTGGCTACACCTTC
TRBJ2-7	.	TRBV2	.	CASISLSGEQYF	TGTGCCAGCATATCCCTGTCTGGCGAGCAGTACTTC
TRBJ1-1	.	TRBV4-3	.	CASSQASVGLLNTEAFF	TGCGCCAGCAGCCAAGCCTCGGTGGGACTCCTGAACACTGAAGCTTTCTTT
TRBJ2-1	.	TRBV6-1	TRBD1	CASSERGQGTVGSYNEQFF	TGTGCCAGCAGTGAACGGGGACAGGGTACGGTTGGGTCTTACAATGAGCAGTTCTTC
TRBJ2-1	.	TRBV6-4	TRBD2	CASSEGLAVTNEQFF	TGTGCCAGCAGTGAAGGACTAGCGGTCACCAATGAGCAGTTCTTC
TRBJ1-1	.	TRBV27	TRBD1	CASSRGDRGVNTEAFF	TGTGCCAGCAGTCGGGGGGACAGGGGGGTGAACACTGAAGCTTTCTTT
TRBJ2-1	.	TRBV4-1	TRBD1	CASSHPSPGQGAYEQFF	TGCGCCAGCAGCCATCCAAGCCCGGGACAGGGGGCTTATGAGCAGTTCTTC
TRBJ1-2	.	TRBV4-3	.	CASSQGTFTNGYTF	TGCGCCAGCAGCCAAGGGACCTTCACGAATGGCTACACCTTC
TRBJ2-5	.	TRBV19	.	CASSHQRSGLGALGTQYF	TGTGCCAGTAGTCACCAACGCTCGGGACTGGGGGCGCTGGGGACCCAGTACTTC
TRBJ1-2	.	TRBV6-1	.	CASSEGLRQGKELSGYTF	TGTGCCAGCAGTGAAGGGTTACGGCAGGGAAAGGAGCTGAGTGGCTACACCTTC
TRBJ1-5	.	TRBV19	.	CASSSQGGQPQHF	TGTGCCAGTAGTAGTCAGGGAGGTCAGCCCCAGCATTTT
TRBJ2-1	.	TRBV27	.	CASKLFGGGRNEQFF	TGTGCCAGCAAACTCTTTGGGGGAGGAAGAAATGAGCAGTTCTTC
TRBJ1-5	few	TRBV28	.	CASSMGTLKQPQHF	TGTGCCAGCAGCATGGGGACACTTAAACAGCCCCAGCATTTT
TRBJ1-1	.	TRBV4-1	.	CASSGAEVKNTEAFF	TGCGCCAGCTCGGGGGCGGAAGTGAAGAACACTGAAGCTTTCTTT
TRBJ2-1	.	TRBV7-9	TRBD2	CASSWGRGLGDEQFF	TGTGCCAGCAGCTGGGGCAGGGGACTAGGGGATGAGCAGTTCTTC
TRBJ2-1	.	TRBV2	TRBD2	CASRGTSGTYNEQFF	TGTGCCAGCAGAGGGACTAGCGGGACCTACAATGAGCAGTTCTTC
TRBJ2-1	.	TRBV21-1	.	CASSSWPPGQGYNEQFF	TGTGCCAGCAGCAGCTGGCCCCCGGGACAGGGGTACAATGAGCAGTTCTTC
TRBJ1-4	once	TRBV7-9	TRBD1	CASSEGQGTEDEKLFF	TGTGCCAGCAGCGAGGGACAGGGGACGGAGGATGAAAAACTGTTTTTT
TRBJ2-7	.	TRBV7-8	.	CASSPRRDTYEQYF	TGTGCCAGCAGCCCCAGGAGGGACACCTACGAGCAGTACTTC
TRBJ1-6	.	TRBV4-2	.	CASSQEGSYNSPLHF	TGTGCCAGCAGCCAAGAGGGCTCCTATAATTCACCCCTCCACTTT
TRBJ2-7	.	TRBV7-6	.	CASSLGYSPYEQYF	TGTGCCAGCAGCTTAGGGTACAGCCCCTACGAGCAGTACTTC
TRBJ2-7	.	TRBV10-3	.	CAISVSGNSYEQYF	TGTGCCATCAGTGTGAGCGGTAACTCCTACGAGCAGTACTTC
TRBJ1-5	.	TRBV15	.	CATSRDEVNQPQHF	TGTGCCACCAGCAGAGATGAGGTCAATCAGCCCCAGCATTTT
TRBJ1-4	.	TRBV19	.	CASSIWGSNEKLFF	TGTGCCAGTAGTATCTGGGGGTCTAATGAAAAACTGTTTTTT
TRBJ2-5	.	TRBV7-2	TRBD2	CASSLAGGVQETQYF	TGTGCCAGCAGCTTAGCGGGGGGGGTACAAGAGACCCAGTACTTC